The next 20 T cell receptor beta chains were all read from a single sample in a study of T cells in Graves' hyperthyroidism and ophthalmopathy. Researchers took RNA transcripts and amplified the TCR beta CDR3 regions from them. HTBI primers were employed in a first-round RT-PCR of the TCR CDR3. TCRdb re-derived calls from the multiplex PCR reads in MiXCR, one entry per CDR3 protein. The table records roughly 840,000 distinct CDR3 sequences, 38% of them present only once. Sample: blood. These TCRs come from a man in his late teens or twenties with Graves' hyperthyroidism.

The chain couples TRBV6-5 to TRBJ2-7; D possibly corresponds to TRBD1 (6 bases). Per germline, CDR1 MNHEY and CDR2 SVGAGI. The germline V and J ends were trimmed by 6 bases and 1 base, with 13 bases remaining between them. The CDR3 consists of 14 residues. This CDR3 reads CASRPGGESYEQYF. The DNA of the CDR3 is TGTGCCAGCAGACCTGGGGGCGAATCCTACGAGCAGTACTTC.

This clonotype came up a few times. CDR3 DNA: TGTGCCAGCAGCTTATTAGGGCAGGGGAAGGCCGGGGAGCTGTTTTTT. This translates into CASSLLGQGKAGELFF. The rearrangement links TRBV7-3 to TRBJ2-2; weak D call: TRBD1 (6 bases). V was shortened by 2 bases and J by 6 bases, with 16 bases between the two germline ends. This CDR3 spans 16 amino acids. The germline CDR1 and CDR2 sequences are SGHTA and FQGTGA.

Only a few counts were recorded for this clonotype. This chain uses TRBV7-2 with TRBJ1-1; D call uncertain. Germline V gives CDR1 SGHTA, CDR2 FQGNSA. CDR3 length equals 14 residues. Deletions cut 1 base from V and 0 bases from J, with 6 bases between. The CDR3 coding sequence is TGTGCCAGCAGCTTAGTTGTCTTGAACACTGAAGCTTTCTTT. Encoded protein: CASSLVVLNTEAFF. Full variable domain (missing parts from reference TRBV7-2 and TRBJ1-1): GAGVSQSPSNKVTEKGKDVELRCDPISGHTALYWYRQSLGQGLEFLIYFQGNSAPDKSGLPSDRFSAERTGGSVSTLTIQRTQQEDSAVYLCASSLVVLNTEAFFGQGTRLTVV.

The chain recombines TRBV2 with TRBJ1-4; 9 nucleotides agree with TRBD1. The CDR3 has 14 residues. V was pared by 7 bases and J by 8 bases, with 8 bases of the junction left unmatched. Germline lookup yields CDR1 SNHLY and CDR2 FYNNEI. CDR3 loop: CASNVDRGAEKLFF. CDR3 nucleotide sequence: TGTGCCAGCAACGTGGACAGGGGAGCAGAAAAACTGTTTTTT.

The chain is built from TRBV12-3 or TRBV12-4 and TRBJ2-5, with 7 bases lining up with TRBD1. J was trimmed by 5 bases and V by 3 bases; bases with no gene match: 6. The CDR3 extends over 14 amino acids. The CDR3 loop is CASSLDRLSETQYF. The DNA for the CDR3 is TGTGCCAGCAGTTTGGACAGGCTTTCGGAGACCCAGTACTTC.

Comment on this clonotype: A junction boundary mismatches the germline segment, possibly from a read error. The chain is built from TRBV7-9 and TRBJ2-7; 11 bases are shared with TRBD1. The CDR3 sequence is 15 residues long. Germline values: CDR1 SEHNR, CDR2 FQNEAQ (reference sequence). CDR3 coding DNA: TGCGCCAGCAGCCCCAGGGGACAGGGGGAGTACGAGCAGTACTTC. Amino acid sequence: CASSPRGQGEYEQYF.

The chain couples TRBV12-3 or TRBV12-4 to TRBJ1-6, with D tentatively TRBD1 (6 bases). The V end was cut by 3 bases, the J end by 9 bases, with 15 bases between. The CDR3 has 15 residues. The CDR3 protein is CASSFTGTPGSPLHF. The CDR3 DNA follows: TGTGCCAGCAGTTTCACAGGGACCCCGGGTTCACCCCTCCACTTT.

The rearrangement links TRBV4-2 to TRBJ2-7, with D possibly being TRBD1 (5 bases). Germline CDR1 LGHNA, CDR2 YNFKEQ. Between the trimmed V and J ends, which lost 6 bases and 2 bases, there was a span of 14 bases. The CDR3 contains 14 residues. The CDR3 here is CASSGDSGAYEQYF. CDR3 bases: TGTGCCAGCAGTGGAGACAGTGGGGCCTACGAGCAGTACTTC.

At least ten counts were recorded for this clonotype. The chain couples TRBV7-9 to TRBJ1-1; D gene unclear. Germline V gene data show CDR1 as SEHNR and CDR2 as FQNEAQ (reference sequence). V shed 1 base and J shed 3 bases, with 9 bases lying between them. This CDR3 is built from 14 residues. The CDR3 DNA is TGTGCCAGCAGCTTAGAGTCAGACCACACTGAAGCTTTCTTT. This sequence encodes CASSLESDHTEAFF.

The chain carries TRBV7-6 and TRBJ2-5; D is unclear. There are 14 residues in the CDR3. CDR1 SGHVS and CDR2 FNYEAQ come from the germline V gene. V was shortened by 5 bases and J by 2 bases, with 12 bases between the two germline ends. The CDR3, as DNA: TGTGCCAGCAGCAACCAGGTGGGGCAAGAGACCCAGTACTTC. This gives the protein CASSNQVGQETQYF.

The genes are TRBV28 and TRBJ1-1, with no clear D. The V gene's germline CDR1 is MDHEN and CDR2 SYDVKM. The V and J ends lost 1 base and 3 bases respectively, with 9 bases between them. The CDR3 spans 14 residues. The CDR3 loop is CASSLSGFDTEAFF. The CDR3 region has the DNA TGTGCCAGCAGTTTATCAGGATTCGACACTGAAGCTTTCTTT.

The chain links TRBV4-3 to TRBJ1-1; D is ambiguous. This CDR3 region has 12 residues. Trimming cost V 1 base and J 7 bases, with 7 bases left between them. From germline, CDR1 is LGHNA and CDR2 YSLEER. This CDR3 is CASSQGEGEAFF. DNA for the CDR3: TGCGCCAGCAGCCAAGGGGAGGGTGAAGCTTTCTTT.

The table lists this clonotype with a few counts. A much bigger clone sits one base away, suggesting this may be a read error. The V call is TRBV7-2, the J call TRBJ2-2; D possibly corresponds to TRBD2 (5 bases). Germline V gene data show CDR1 as SGHTA and CDR2 as FQGNSA. The CDR3 extends over 13 amino acids. Trimming removed 0 bases at V and 9 bases at J, with 8 bases between. The CDR3 DNA follows: TGTGCCAGCAGCTTAGCGGGGAGCCGGGAGCTGTTTTTT. As protein: CASSLAGSRELFF. The full variable domain, with the rest looked up from reference TRBV7-2 and TRBJ2-2, is GAGVSQSPSNKVTEKGKDVELRCDPISGHTALYWYRQSLGQGLEFLIYFQGNSAPDKSGLPSDRFSAERTGGSVSTLTIQRTQQEDSAVYLCASSLAGSRELFFGEGSRLTVL.

The chain couples TRBV12-3 or TRBV12-4 to TRBJ1-5; D is perhaps TRBD1 (6 bases). V shed 5 bases and J shed 7 bases, with 12 bases lying between them. This CDR3 has 13 amino acids. CDR3 bases: TGTGCCAGCAGTAAACAGGGTTGGCAGCCCCAGCATTTT. Its protein is CASSKQGWQPQHF.

The table lists this clonotype with a few counts. The gene calls are TRBV7-2 and TRBJ2-5; 9 positions match TRBD2. In germline, CDR1 is SGHTA, CDR2 FQGNSA. The CDR3 sequence is 15 residues long. V lost 5 bases and J lost 5; bases outside the gene matches: 9. The CDR3 DNA follows: TGTGCCAGCAGCCATGTTAGCGGGGGTCGGGAGACCCAGTACTTC. Amino acid sequence: CASSHVSGGRETQYF.

This chain joins TRBV14 and TRBJ1-6; D is unclear. The ends were cut back, 3 bases at V and 1 base at J, with 7 bases in the middle. In germline, CDR1 is SGHDN, CDR2 FVKESK. The CDR3 consists of 15 residues. The CDR3 DNA is TGTGCCAGCAGCCAGGGATTATCCTATAATTCACCCCTCCACTTT. This encodes CASSQGLSYNSPLHF.

Many counts were recorded for this clonotype. This rearrangement joins TRBV2 to TRBJ1-6, with unresolved D. V lost 5 bases and J lost 9, with 14 bases in between. Germline CDR1 is SNHLY and CDR2 is FYNNEI. The CDR3 has 14 residues. The CDR3 DNA sequence: TGTGCCAGCAGTCGGACCCTAAACAGTTCACCCCTCCACTTT. This gives the protein CASSRTLNSSPLHF.

This clonotype turned up a few times. The gene calls are TRBV5-1 and TRBJ2-6; TRBD1 or TRBD2 may be the D gene (6 bases each). Deletions cut 5 bases from V and 2 bases from J, with 11 bases between. The CDR3 runs to 15 residues. Per the germline V gene, CDR1 is SGHRS and CDR2 is YFSETQ. The CDR3 reads CASSGRGPGANVLTF. The CDR3 DNA reads TGCGCCAGCAGTGGACGGGGGCCTGGGGCCAACGTCCTGACTTTC.

The CDR3 spells CASSIDRGASYEQYF. The CDR3 nucleotides are TGTGCCAGCAGCATAGACAGGGGGGCTTCCTACGAGCAGTACTTC. This chain connects TRBV7-2 to TRBJ2-7; TRBD1 agrees at 9 bases. The length of the CDR3 is 15 residues. Germline CDR1 and CDR2: SGHTA and FQGNSA. V was pared by 5 bases and J by 1 base, with 6 bases of the junction left unmatched.

The chain links TRBV2 to TRBJ1-5; D call uncertain. The CDR3 has 11 amino acids. Trimming left V 8 bases short and J 8 bases short, with 10 bases between. The germline V gene encodes CDR1 SNHLY and CDR2 FYNNEI. As DNA, the CDR3 is TGTGCCAGCCCCTACGAGGAGCCCCAGCATTTT. Residues: CASPYEEPQHF.